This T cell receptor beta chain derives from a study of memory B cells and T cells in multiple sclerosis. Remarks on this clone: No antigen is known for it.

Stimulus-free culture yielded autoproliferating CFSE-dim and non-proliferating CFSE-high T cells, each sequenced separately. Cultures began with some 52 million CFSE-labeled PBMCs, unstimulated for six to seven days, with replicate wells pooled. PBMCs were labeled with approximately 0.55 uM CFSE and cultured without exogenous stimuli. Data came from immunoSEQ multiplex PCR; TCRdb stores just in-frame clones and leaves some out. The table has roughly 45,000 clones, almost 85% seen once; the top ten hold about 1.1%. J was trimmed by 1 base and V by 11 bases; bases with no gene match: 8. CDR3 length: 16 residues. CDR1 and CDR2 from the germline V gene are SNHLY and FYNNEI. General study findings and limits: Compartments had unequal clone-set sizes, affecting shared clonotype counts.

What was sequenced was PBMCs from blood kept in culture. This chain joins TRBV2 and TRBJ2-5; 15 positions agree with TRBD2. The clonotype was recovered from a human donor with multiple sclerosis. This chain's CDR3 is CALRTSGGVPQETQYF. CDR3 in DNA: TGTGCCTTACGGACTAGCGGGGGGGTGCCCCAAGAGACCCAGTACTTC.